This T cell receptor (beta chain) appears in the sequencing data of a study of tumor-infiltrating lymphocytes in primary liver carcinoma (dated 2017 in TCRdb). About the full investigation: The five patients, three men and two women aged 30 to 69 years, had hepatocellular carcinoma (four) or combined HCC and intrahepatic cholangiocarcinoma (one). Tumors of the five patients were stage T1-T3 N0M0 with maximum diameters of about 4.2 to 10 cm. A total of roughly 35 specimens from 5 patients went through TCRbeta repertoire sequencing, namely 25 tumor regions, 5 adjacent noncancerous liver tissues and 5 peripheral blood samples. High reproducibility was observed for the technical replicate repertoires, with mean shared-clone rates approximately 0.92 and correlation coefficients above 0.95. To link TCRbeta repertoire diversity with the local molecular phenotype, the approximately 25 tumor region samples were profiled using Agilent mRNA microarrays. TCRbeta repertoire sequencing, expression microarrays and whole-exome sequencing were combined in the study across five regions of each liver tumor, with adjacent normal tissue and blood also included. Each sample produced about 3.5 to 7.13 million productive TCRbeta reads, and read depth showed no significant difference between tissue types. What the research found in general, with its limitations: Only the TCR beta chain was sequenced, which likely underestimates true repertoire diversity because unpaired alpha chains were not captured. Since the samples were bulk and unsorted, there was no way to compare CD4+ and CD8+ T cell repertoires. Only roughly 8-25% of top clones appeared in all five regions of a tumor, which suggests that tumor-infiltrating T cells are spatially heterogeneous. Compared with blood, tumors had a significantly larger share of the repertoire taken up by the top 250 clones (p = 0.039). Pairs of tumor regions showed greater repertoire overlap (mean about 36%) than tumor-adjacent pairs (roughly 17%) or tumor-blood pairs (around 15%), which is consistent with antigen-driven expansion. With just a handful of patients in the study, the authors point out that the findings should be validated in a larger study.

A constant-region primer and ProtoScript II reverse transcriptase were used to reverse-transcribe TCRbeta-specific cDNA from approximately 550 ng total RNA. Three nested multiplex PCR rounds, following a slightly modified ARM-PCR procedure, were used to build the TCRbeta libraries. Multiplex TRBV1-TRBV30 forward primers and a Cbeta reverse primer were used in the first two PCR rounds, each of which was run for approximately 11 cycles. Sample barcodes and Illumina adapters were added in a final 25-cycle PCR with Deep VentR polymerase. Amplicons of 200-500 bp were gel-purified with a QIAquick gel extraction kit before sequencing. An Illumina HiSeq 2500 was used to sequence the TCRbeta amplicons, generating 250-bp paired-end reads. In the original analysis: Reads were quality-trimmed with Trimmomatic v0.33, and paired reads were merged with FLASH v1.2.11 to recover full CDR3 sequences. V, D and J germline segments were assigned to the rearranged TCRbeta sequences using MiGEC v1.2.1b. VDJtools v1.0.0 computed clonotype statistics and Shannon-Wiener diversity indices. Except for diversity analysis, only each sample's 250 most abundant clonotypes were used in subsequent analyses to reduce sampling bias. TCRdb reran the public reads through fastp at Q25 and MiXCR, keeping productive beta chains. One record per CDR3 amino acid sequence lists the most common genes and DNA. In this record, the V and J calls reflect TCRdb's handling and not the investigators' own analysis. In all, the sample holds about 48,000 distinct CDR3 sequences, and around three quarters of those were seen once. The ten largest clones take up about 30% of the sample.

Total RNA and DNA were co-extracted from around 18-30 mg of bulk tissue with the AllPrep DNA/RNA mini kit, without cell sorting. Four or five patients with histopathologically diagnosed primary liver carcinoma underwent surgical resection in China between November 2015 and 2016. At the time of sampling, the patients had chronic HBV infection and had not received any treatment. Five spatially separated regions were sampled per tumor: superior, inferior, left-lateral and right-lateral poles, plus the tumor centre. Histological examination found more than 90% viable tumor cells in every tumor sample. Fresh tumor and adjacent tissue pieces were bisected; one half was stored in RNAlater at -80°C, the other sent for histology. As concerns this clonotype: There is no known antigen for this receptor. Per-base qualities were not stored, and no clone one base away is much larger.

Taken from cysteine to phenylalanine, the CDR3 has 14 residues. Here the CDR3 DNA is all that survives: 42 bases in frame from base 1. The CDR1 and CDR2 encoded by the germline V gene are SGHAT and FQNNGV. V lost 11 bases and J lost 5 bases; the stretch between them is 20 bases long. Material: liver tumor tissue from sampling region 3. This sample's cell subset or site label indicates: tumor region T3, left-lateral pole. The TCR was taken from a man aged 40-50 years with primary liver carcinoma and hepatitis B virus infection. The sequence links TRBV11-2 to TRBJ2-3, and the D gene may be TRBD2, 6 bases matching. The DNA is TGTGCCGGAGAGGCACGGGAGCCGGTAGATACGCAGTATTTT. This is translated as CAGEAREPVDTQYF. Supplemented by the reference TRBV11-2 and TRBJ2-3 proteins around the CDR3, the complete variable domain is EAGVAQSPRYKIIEKRQSVAFWCNPISGHATLYWYQQILGQGPKLLIQFQNNGVVDDSQLPKDRFSAERLKGVDSTLKIQPAKLEDSAVYLCAGEAREPVDTQYFGPGTRLTVL.